The rows below give T cell receptor beta chains drawn from one sample of a study of response to subunit inactivated influenza vaccine. TCRdb re-called the RT-PCR reads with MiXCR, one entry per CDR3 protein. The table shows about 650,000 distinct CDR3 sequences, with less than 15% occurring only once. Source: PBMCs from blood, taken roughly 2 weeks before vaccination. The receptors come from a man aged 45 to 65 who received an inactivated influenza vaccine. Both conserved end residues are part of each CDR3. D genes are given only for firm matches. Some rows mark clone size as missing; the rest say once, few, many or name a class of expanded clone.

J: TRBJ2-4; D: NA; size: many; V: TRBV12-3/TRBV12-4; CDR3: CASTPGVTGGNIQYF; DNA: TGTGCCAGCACTCCAGGGGTTACCGGAGGGAACATTCAGTACTTC
J: TRBJ2-7; D: NA; size: few; V: TRBV4-1; CDR3: CASSQYSQGSLYEQYF; DNA: TGCGCCAGCAGCCAATATTCCCAGGGGAGTCTCTACGAGCAGTACTTC
J: TRBJ2-7; D: NA; size: NA; V: TRBV5-6; CDR3: CASSSYEYEQYF; DNA: TGTGCCAGCAGCTCATACGAATACGAGCAGTACTTC
J: TRBJ2-7; D: NA; size: NA; V: TRBV12-3/TRBV12-4; CDR3: CASSWSEARGTYEQYF; DNA: TGTGCCAGCAGTTGGTCCGAGGCTAGGGGAACCTACGAGCAGTACTTC
J: TRBJ1-5; D: NA; size: few; V: TRBV18; CDR3: CASSPKLQITGNNQPQHF; DNA: TGTGCCAGCTCACCCAAACTTCAAATAACAGGGAACAATCAGCCCCAGCATTTT
J: TRBJ1-2; D: NA; size: few; V: TRBV20-1; CDR3: CSAWNRASGYTF; DNA: TGCAGTGCGTGGAACCGAGCCTCTGGCTACACCTTC
J: TRBJ2-3; D: NA; size: NA; V: TRBV7-3; CDR3: CASSLAGPADTQYF; DNA: TGTGCCAGCAGCTTAGCTGGGCCCGCAGATACGCAGTATTTT
J: TRBJ2-5; D: NA; size: NA; V: TRBV24-1; CDR3: CATSDLRQGFGETQYF; DNA: TGTGCCACCAGTGATTTGAGGCAGGGGTTCGGTGAGACCCAGTACTTC
J: TRBJ2-1; D: NA; size: few; V: TRBV6-2/TRBV6-3; CDR3: CASRDLFEQFF; DNA: TGTGCCAGCCGGGACTTGTTTGAGCAGTTCTTC
J: TRBJ2-1; D: TRBD2; size: NA; V: TRBV29-1; CDR3: CSVEERETYEQFF; DNA: TGCAGCGTTGAGGAGCGGGAGACATATGAGCAGTTCTTC
J: TRBJ2-1; D: NA; size: few; V: TRBV9; CDR3: CASSHTPGISYNEQFF; DNA: TGTGCCAGCAGCCATACTCCAGGGATCTCCTACAATGAGCAGTTCTTC
J: TRBJ2-5; D: NA; size: NA; V: TRBV6-2/TRBV6-3; CDR3: CASSHFDRRETQYF; DNA: TGTGCCAGCAGTCACTTCGACAGGCGAGAGACCCAGTACTTC
J: TRBJ2-5; D: TRBD2; size: NA; V: TRBV13; CDR3: CASSFSPGSGGPNQETQYF; DNA: TGTGCCAGCAGCTTCTCGCCGGGTAGCGGGGGACCAAACCAAGAGACCCAGTACTTC
J: TRBJ2-7; D: TRBD1; size: many; V: TRBV6-6; CDR3: CASSYRDRYEQYF; DNA: TGTGCCAGCAGTTACCGGGACAGATACGAGCAGTACTTC
J: TRBJ2-7; D: NA; size: many; V: TRBV10-3; CDR3: CAISDTGKYEQYF; DNA: TGTGCCATCAGTGACACAGGGAAGTACGAGCAGTACTTC
J: TRBJ2-3; D: NA; size: few; V: TRBV20-1; CDR3: CSATGHTGQQYF; DNA: TGCAGTGCTACCGGGCATACTGGTCAGCAGTATTTT
J: TRBJ1-5; D: TRBD1; size: few; V: TRBV19; CDR3: CASSKGLFRDREFNQPQHF; DNA: TGTGCCAGTAGTAAAGGGCTGTTCCGGGACAGAGAGTTCAATCAGCCCCAGCATTTT
J: TRBJ2-5; D: NA; size: few; V: TRBV12-3/TRBV12-4; CDR3: CASSLALRRQETQYF; DNA: TGTGCCAGCAGTTTAGCGCTCCGCAGGCAAGAGACCCAGTACTTC
J: TRBJ2-3; D: TRBD1; size: NA; V: TRBV5-1; CDR3: CASSSLLQGADTQYF; DNA: TGCGCCAGCAGTTCATTATTACAGGGGGCAGATACGCAGTATTTT
J: TRBJ1-2; D: NA; size: few; V: TRBV25-1; CDR3: CASRTQGVVGYTF; DNA: TGTGCCAGCAGAACACAGGGTGTAGTAGGCTACACCTTC